A selection of T cell receptor beta chains follows, all from one sample in a study of OX40 agonist ivuxolimab in advanced cancers. Sequencing used immunoSEQ multiplex PCR; TCRdb keeps in-frame clones, though not all of them. The data show over 45,000 clones, around 84% seen once. The sequenced sample was CD4+ or CD8+ T cells sorted from blood, obtained in a trial of the OX40 agonist ivuxolimab. The receptors come from an adult with an advanced solid tumor such as melanoma, head and neck, liver or kidney cancer. The CDR3 runs from the conserved cysteine through the conserved F or W. A D gene is named only where the DNA matches it firmly. Clone size is given for some rows only: seen once, a few or many times, or a class if the clone is expanded.

size	J	V	D	CDR3	DNA
.	TRBJ2-7	TRBV25-1	TRBD1	CASSDPGQGWYEQYF	TGTGCCAGCAGTGACCCGGGACAGGGATGGTACGAGCAGTACTTC
.	TRBJ1-4	TRBV19	TRBD1	CASSTPGQGRTNEKLFF	TGTGCCAGTAGTACGCCGGGACAGGGTAGGACTAATGAAAAACTGTTTTTT
.	TRBJ1-4	TRBV18	.	CASSPPASLNEKLFF	TGTGCCAGCTCACCACCGGCAAGCCTTAATGAAAAACTGTTTTTT
.	TRBJ2-1	TRBV25-1	TRBD2	CASTLAGGQYNEQFF	TGTGCCAGCACGTTAGCGGGGGGGCAATACAATGAGCAGTTCTTC
.	TRBJ1-2	TRBV18	.	CASSREFTQSDVEGYTF	TGTGCCAGCTCAAGGGAATTCACACAGTCAGACGTGGAGGGCTACACCTTC
.	TRBJ2-1	TRBV10-2	.	CASSRGRVREQFF	TGCGCCAGCAGTAGAGGAAGGGTTCGTGAGCAGTTCTTC
.	TRBJ1-2	TRBV16	TRBD1	CASSHPARAPGGYGYTF	TGTGCCAGCAGCCACCCGGCCAGGGCCCCAGGGGGCTATGGCTACACCTTC
.	TRBJ1-6	TRBV9	.	CASSVRPQGGNSPLHF	TGTGCCAGCAGCGTACGCCCCCAGGGTGGCAATTCACCCCTCCACTTT
.	TRBJ1-6	TRBV5-6	.	CASGARGRAGNSPLHF	TGTGCCAGCGGAGCCCGGGGCCGGGCGGGGAATTCACCCCTCCACTTT
.	TRBJ2-5	TRBV14	TRBD1	CASSQGAGTGAETQYF	TGTGCCAGCAGCCAAGGCGCAGGGACAGGGGCAGAGACCCAGTACTTC
.	TRBJ1-1	TRBV7-9	.	CASSLGQNTEAFF	TGTGCCAGCAGCTTGGGTCAGAACACTGAAGCTTTCTTT
.	TRBJ2-5	TRBV6-1	.	CASSVQEQTQYF	TGTGCCAGCAGTGTCCAGGAACAGACCCAGTACTTC
.	TRBJ2-5	TRBV5-1	TRBD2	CASSSGLAGFETQYF	TGCGCCAGCAGCTCCGGACTAGCGGGGTTTGAGACCCAGTACTTC
few	TRBJ2-1	TRBV6-5	TRBD2	CASSSSGGAEEQFF	TGTGCCAGCTCCTCTAGCGGGGGGGCGGAGGAGCAGTTCTTC
.	TRBJ2-1	TRBV10-3	.	CAISGGNPGREFF	TGTGCCATCAGTGGGGGGAACCCCGGGAGAGAGTTCTTC
.	TRBJ1-3	TRBV27	TRBD1	CASRGGTGLSGNTIYF	TGTGCCAGCAGGGGCGGGACAGGGTTGTCTGGAAACACCATATATTTT
.	TRBJ2-7	TRBV27	.	CASSFTGSYEQYF	TGTGCCAGCAGTTTTACTGGCTCCTACGAGCAGTACTTC
few	TRBJ1-6	TRBV6-5	TRBD1	CASSYSNRGDSPLHF	TGTGCCAGCAGTTACTCGAACAGGGGGGATTCACCCCTCCACTTT
.	TRBJ2-5	TRBV7-8	.	CASSRGTQGGETQYF	TGTGCCAGCAGCCGCGGGACGCAAGGAGGGGAGACCCAGTACTTC
once	TRBJ2-3	TRBV5-1	TRBD1	CASSPLGQGRLDTQYF	TGCGCCAGCAGCCCCCTGGGACAGGGGAGGTTGGATACGCAGTATTTT
.	TRBJ1-2	TRBV5-1	TRBD1	CASSLGQGRYYGYTF	TGCGCCAGCAGCTTGGGACAGGGACGTTATTATGGCTACACCTTC
once	TRBJ1-5	TRBV4-1	.	CASSQGQGPYSNQPQHF	TGCGCCAGCAGCCAAGGGCAAGGGCCCTATAGCAATCAGCCCCAGCATTTT
.	TRBJ2-7	TRBV9	.	CASSVGDGAHSYEQYF	TGTGCCAGCAGCGTAGGAGACGGGGCGCACTCCTACGAGCAGTACTTC
.	TRBJ2-7	TRBV6-5	TRBD1	CASSYRDRVGHEQYF	TGTGCCAGCAGTTACAGGGACAGGGTTGGCCACGAGCAGTACTTC
.	TRBJ2-5	TRBV5-1	.	CASSHPESGETQYF	TGCGCCAGCAGCCACCCCGAAAGCGGAGAGACCCAGTACTTC
.	TRBJ2-5	TRBV5-1	TRBD1	CASSWRTGGETQYF	TGCGCCAGCAGCTGGCGGACAGGGGGAGAGACCCAGTACTTC
.	TRBJ2-5	TRBV2	.	CASSANRVAKETQYF	TGTGCCAGCAGTGCTAACAGGGTGGCTAAAGAGACCCAGTACTTC
.	TRBJ1-3	TRBV27	.	CASSFPGNSSGNTIYF	TGTGCCAGCAGTTTCCCGGGAAATAGCTCTGGAAACACCATATATTTT
.	TRBJ2-6	TRBV4-1	.	CASSQRMGVSGANVLTF	TGCGCCAGCAGCCAAAGGATGGGAGTCTCTGGGGCCAACGTCCTGACTTTC
.	TRBJ1-4	TRBV7-6	.	CASSLLPTVQATNEKLFF	TGTGCCAGCAGCCTATTACCGACAGTACAAGCAACTAATGAAAAACTGTTTTTT
.	TRBJ1-2	TRBV19	TRBD1	CASSYRDRGHKNGYTF	TGTGCCAGTTCGTACCGGGACAGGGGGCATAAGAATGGCTACACCTTC
.	TRBJ1-4	TRBV6-5	TRBD1	CASSSRQGAGEKLFF	TGTGCCAGCAGTTCCCGACAGGGGGCAGGGGAAAAACTGTTTTTT
.	TRBJ1-1	TRBV6-1	TRBD1	CASSRQGQNTEAFF	TGTGCCAGCAGTAGACAGGGTCAGAACACTGAAGCTTTCTTT
.	TRBJ2-1	TRBV6-6	.	CASRPRDSSYNEQFF	TGTGCCAGCAGACCCCGGGACTCCTCCTACAATGAGCAGTTCTTC
.	TRBJ2-6	TRBV5-1	.	CASSLDSGANVLTF	TGCGCCAGCAGCTTGGACTCTGGGGCCAACGTCCTGACTTTC
.	TRBJ1-2	TRBV6-1	TRBD1	CASRGQVNYGYTF	TGTGCCAGCAGGGGACAGGTTAACTATGGCTACACCTTC
.	TRBJ2-5	TRBV18	.	CASSPGQKETQYF	TGTGCCAGCTCACCCGGACAGAAAGAGACCCAGTACTTC